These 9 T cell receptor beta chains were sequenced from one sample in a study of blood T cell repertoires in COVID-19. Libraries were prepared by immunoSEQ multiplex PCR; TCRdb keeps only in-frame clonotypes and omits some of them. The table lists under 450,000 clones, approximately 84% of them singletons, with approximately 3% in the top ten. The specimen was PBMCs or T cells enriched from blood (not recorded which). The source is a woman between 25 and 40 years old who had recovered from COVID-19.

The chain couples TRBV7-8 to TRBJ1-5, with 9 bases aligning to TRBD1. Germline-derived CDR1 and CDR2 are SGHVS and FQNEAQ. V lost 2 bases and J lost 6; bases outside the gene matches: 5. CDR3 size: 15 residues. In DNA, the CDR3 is TGTGCCAGCAGCTTAACAGGGGGCGCGTCTCAGCCCCAGCATTTT. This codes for CASSLTGGASQPQHF.

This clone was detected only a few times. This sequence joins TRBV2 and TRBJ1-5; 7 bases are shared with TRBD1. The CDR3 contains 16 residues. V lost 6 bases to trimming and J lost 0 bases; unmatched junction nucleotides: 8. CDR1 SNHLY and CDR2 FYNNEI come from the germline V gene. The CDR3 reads CASRMTGQYSNQPQHF. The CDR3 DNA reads TGTGCCAGCAGAATGACAGGGCAGTATAGCAATCAGCCCCAGCATTTT.

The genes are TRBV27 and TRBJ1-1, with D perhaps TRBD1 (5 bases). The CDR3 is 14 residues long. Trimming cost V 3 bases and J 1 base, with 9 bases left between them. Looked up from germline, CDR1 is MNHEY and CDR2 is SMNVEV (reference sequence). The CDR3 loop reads CASSFATANTEAFF. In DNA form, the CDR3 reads TGTGCCAGCAGTTTCGCGACAGCGAACACTGAAGCTTTCTTT.

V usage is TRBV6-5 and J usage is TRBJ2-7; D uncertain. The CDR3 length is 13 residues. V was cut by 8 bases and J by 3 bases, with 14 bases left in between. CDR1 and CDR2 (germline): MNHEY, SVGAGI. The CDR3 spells CASPPASIYEQYF. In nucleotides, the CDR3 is TGTGCCAGCCCCCCCGCCAGTATCTACGAGCAGTACTTC.

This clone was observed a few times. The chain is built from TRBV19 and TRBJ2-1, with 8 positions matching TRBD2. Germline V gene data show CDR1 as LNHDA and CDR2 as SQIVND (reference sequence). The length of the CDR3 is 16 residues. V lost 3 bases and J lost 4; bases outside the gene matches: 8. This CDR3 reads CASSIGLAGLYNEQFF. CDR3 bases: TGTGCCAGTAGTATTGGGCTAGCGGGCCTATACAATGAGCAGTTCTTC.

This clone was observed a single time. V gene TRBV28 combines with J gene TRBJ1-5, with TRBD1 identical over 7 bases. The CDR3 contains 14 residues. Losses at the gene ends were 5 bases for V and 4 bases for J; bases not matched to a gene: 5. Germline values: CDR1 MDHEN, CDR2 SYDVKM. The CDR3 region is CASSPDRVNQPQHF. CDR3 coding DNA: TGTGCCAGCAGTCCAGACAGGGTGAATCAGCCCCAGCATTTT.

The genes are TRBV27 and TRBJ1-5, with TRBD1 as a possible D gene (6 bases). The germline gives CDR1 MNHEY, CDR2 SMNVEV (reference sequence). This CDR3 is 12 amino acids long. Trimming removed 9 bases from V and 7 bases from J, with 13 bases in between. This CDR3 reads CASQGLAQPQHF. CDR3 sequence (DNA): TGTGCCAGTCAGGGGTTGGCGCAGCCCCAGCATTTT.

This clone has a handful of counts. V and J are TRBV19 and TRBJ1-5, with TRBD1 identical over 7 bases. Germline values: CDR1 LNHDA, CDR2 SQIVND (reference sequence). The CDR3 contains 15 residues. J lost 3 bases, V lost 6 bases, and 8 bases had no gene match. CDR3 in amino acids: CASRVYGTDNQPQHF. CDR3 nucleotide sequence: TGTGCCAGTAGGGTATACGGGACAGACAATCAGCCCCAGCATTTT.

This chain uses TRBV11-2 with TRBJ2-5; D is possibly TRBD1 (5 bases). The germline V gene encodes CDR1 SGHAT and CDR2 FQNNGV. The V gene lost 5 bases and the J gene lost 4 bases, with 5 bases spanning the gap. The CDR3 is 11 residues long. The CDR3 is CASSQGETQYF. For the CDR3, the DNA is TGTGCCAGCAGCCAGGGAGAGACCCAGTACTTC.